These 19 T cell receptor beta chains originate from one sample sequenced in a study of tumor-infiltrating lymphocytes in oesophageal squamous cell carcinoma (dated by TCRdb to 2016 to 2017). Libraries were made using PCR. The listed sequencing device is Illumina HiSeq 2000. In TCRdb, the public reads were trimmed at Q25 with fastp and aligned with MiXCR, with productive beta chains retained. Rows matching on CDR3 protein sequence are summarized as one entry with the most common DNA and genes. The table for this sample lists 20,000 to 25,000 distinct CDR3 sequences; under 50% of them were counted only once. The ten largest clones represent 20% to 25% of the sample. Sequencing was carried out using esophageal tumor tissue. The receptor set was obtained from a male donor with esophageal squamous cell carcinoma.

With respect to this clonotype: Without the conserved terminal phenylalanine or tryptophan, this CDR3 likely stems from a read error. The DNA is left out, because the CDR3 cannot be placed on it with certainty; the CDR3 is given as TCRdb lists it. V usage is TRBV6-1 and J usage is TRBJ2-5; the table gives TRBD1 as D, unverified against the DNA. Looked up from germline, CDR1 is MNHNS and CDR2 is SASEGT. 18 amino acids form the CDR3, both terminal residues included. CDR3 protein: CASSLFLGQSNYGYTFGS.

The chain combines TRBV12-5 with TRBJ2-5, with TRBD1 matching over 10 bases. The CDR3 runs to 15 residues. J was trimmed by 5 bases and V by 1 base; bases with no gene match: 4. In germline, CDR1 is LGHNT, CDR2 FRNRAP. The CDR3: CASGLGQGAGETQYF. In DNA form, the CDR3 reads TGTGCTAGTGGTTTGGGACAGGGGGCGGGGGAGACCCAGTACTTC.

This clonotype was counted many times. The gene calls are TRBV12-3 or TRBV12-4 and TRBJ2-3; tentative D call: TRBD1 (7 bases). V was cut by 3 bases and J by 8 bases, with 12 bases left in between. CDR3 size: 13 residues. The CDR3 DNA sequence: TGTGCCAGCAGTTTTAACAGGGGAGGTACGCAGTATTTT. Amino acid sequence: CASSFNRGGTQYF.

Only a few counts were recorded for this clonotype. The chain is built from TRBV7-3 and TRBJ2-1, with D perhaps matching TRBD2 (5 bases). The J call is doubtful: the DNA matches TRBJ2-7 better. Germline V CDR1 and CDR2: SGHTA, FQGTGA. There are 13 residues in the CDR3. For the CDR3, the DNA is TGTGCCAGGGGGAGTTTGGGTTTCTACGAGCAGTACTTC. Translating it yields CARGSLGFYEQYF.

In DNA, the CDR3 is TGTGCCAGCAGTTACTCCCGAACAGGGTCAAAAGAGCAGTTCTTC. Encoded protein: CASSYSRTGSKEQFF. J is TRBJ2-1 and V is TRBV6-6; maybe TRBD1 (6 bases). Germline V gene sequence: CDR1 MNHNY, CDR2 SVGAGI (reference sequence). Trimming took 0 bases from V and 10 from J, leaving 16 bases between them. The CDR3 has 15 amino acids.

The chain links TRBV4-1 to TRBJ1-4; TRBD1 is a possible D gene (6 bases). From germline, CDR1 is MGHRA and CDR2 YSYEKL. Trimming removed 1 base at V and 7 bases at J, with 13 bases between. There are 15 residues in the CDR3. CDR3 region: CASSQVRGRFEKLFF. The CDR3 DNA sequence: TGCGCCAGCAGCCAAGTCAGGGGTCGATTTGAAAAACTGTTTTTT.

This clonotype was detected many times. V gene TRBV19 combines with J gene TRBJ2-1, with D possibly TRBD2 on 5 matching bases. The germline V and J ends were trimmed by 3 bases and 3 bases, with 12 bases remaining between them. Germline V gives CDR1 LNHDA, CDR2 SQIVND (reference sequence). The CDR3 is 15 residues long. CDR3 in DNA: TGTGCCAGTAGTATGGAAGCGGAGCTCTACAATGAGCAGTTCTTC. Its translation: CASSMEAELYNEQFF.

This clonotype turned up a few times. J is TRBJ1-1 and V is TRBV7-2; D remains unclear. Trimming pared 4 bases from V and 0 bases from J, leaving 9 bases between. The V gene's germline CDR1 is SGHTA and CDR2 FQGNSA. The CDR3 sequence is 14 residues long. The CDR3 DNA is TGTGCCAGCAGCTGGTCAGCCATGAACACTGAAGCTTTCTTT. This encodes CASSWSAMNTEAFF.

The genes are TRBV30 and TRBJ2-1; TRBD1 aligns across 7 bases. The CDR3 consists of 15 residues. Losses at the gene ends were 4 bases for V and 2 bases for J; bases not matched to a gene: 8. CDR1 is GTSNPN and CDR2 is SVGIG in the germline V gene (reference sequence). Here the CDR3 DNA reads TGTGCCTGGACCTTACAGGGGTCTACCTACAATGAGCAGTTCTTC. Its protein is CAWTLQGSTYNEQFF.

The chain combines TRBV19 with TRBJ1-5, with TRBD1 matching 9 bases. From germline, CDR1 is LNHDA and CDR2 SQIVND (reference sequence). The ends lost 1 base at V and 5 bases at J; junction bases unmatched: 9. This CDR3 is 17 amino acids long. CDR3 DNA: TGTGCCAGTAGTATAGCCGGACAGGGGCTTCTGGATCAGCCCCAGCATTTT. Residues: CASSIAGQGLLDQPQHF. The full variable domain, rest sourced from reference TRBV19 and TRBJ1-5, is DGGITQSPKYLFRKEGQNVTLSCEQNLNHDAMYWYRQDPGQGLRLIYYSQIVNDFQKGDIAEGYSVSREKKESFPLTVTSAQKNPTAFYLCASSIAGQGLLDQPQHFGDGTRLSIL.

With regard to this clonotype: Because it lacks the conserved phenylalanine or tryptophan at the end, this CDR3 is likely a read error. The DNA is left out, because the CDR3 cannot be placed on it with certainty; the CDR3 is given as TCRdb lists it. The chain has TRBV28 and TRBJ2-1; the table's D call TRBD2 went unverified against the DNA. The CDR3 has 14 residues if both end residues are counted. Looked up from germline, CDR1 is MDHEN and CDR2 is SYDVKM. CDR3 protein: CASSSRVYGYTFGS.

The rearrangement joins TRBV5-1 to TRBJ2-5, with D possibly matching TRBD1 (5 bases). Trimming took off 2 bases at V and 11 bases at J, with 22 bases between the two ends. CDR1 and CDR2 from the germline V gene are SGHRS and YFSETQ. The CDR3 loop spans 15 amino acids. The CDR3 nucleotides read TGCGCCAGCAGCTTTCTCGGCCAGTGGGGCAATGAGCAGTACTTC. Its protein is CASSFLGQWGNEQYF.

This chain connects TRBV6-1 to TRBJ2-4; the D gene is possibly TRBD1 (5 bases). This CDR3 comprises 13 residues. The V gene's germline CDR1 is MNHNS and CDR2 SASEGT. V was shortened by 10 bases and J by 3 bases, with 13 bases between the two germline ends. The CDR3 spells CATAGSGKNIQYF. As DNA, the CDR3 is TGTGCCACCGCAGGGTCGGGCAAAAACATTCAGTACTTC.

The rearrangement joins TRBV5-1 to TRBJ1-1; a weak D match, TRBD1 (5 bases). V was trimmed by 0 bases and J by 7 bases, leaving 10 bases between them. The CDR3 loop spans 13 amino acids. Germline-derived CDR1 and CDR2 are SGHRS and YFSETQ. The DNA of the CDR3 is TGCGCCAGCAGCTTGGGGGGCCACCTTGAAGCTTTCTTT. Amino acid sequence: CASSLGGHLEAFF.

This clonotype appeared many times. The V call is TRBV27, the J call TRBJ2-7; 9 positions match TRBD2. The V segment lost 0 bases and the J segment 2 bases; nucleotides outside the gene matches: 8. Germline lookup yields CDR1 MNHEY and CDR2 SMNVEV (reference sequence). The CDR3 covers 17 residues. CDR3 nucleotide sequence: TGTGCCAGCAGTTTATCTCTCCCCCTAGCGGGGACCTACGAGCAGTACTTC. This sequence encodes CASSLSLPLAGTYEQYF.

The V call is TRBV12-3 or TRBV12-4, the J call TRBJ2-5; the D gene is possibly TRBD2 (6 bases). The length of the CDR3 is 15 residues. V was cut by 8 bases and J by 11 bases, with 27 bases left in between. The CDR3 loop reads CASGALAGSYNEQYF. The CDR3, as DNA: TGTGCCAGCGGTGCGTTGGCGGGATCCTACAATGAGCAGTACTTC.

The V and J genes are TRBV7-3 and TRBJ2-1, with 9 bases matching TRBD1. V lost 3 bases to trimming and J lost 6 bases; unmatched junction nucleotides: 0. CDR3 size: 13 residues. The germline V gene has CDR1 SGHTA and CDR2 FQGTGA. The CDR3 spells CASSLDRGNEQFF. The CDR3 nucleotides are TGTGCCAGCAGCTTGGACAGGGGCAATGAGCAGTTCTTC.

The CDR3 sequence: CASSRVRVEQYF. The CDR3 nucleotides read TGTGCCAGCAGCCGAGTGAGGGTTGAGCAGTACTTC. This chain links TRBV14 with TRBJ2-7; TRBD2 is a possible D gene (5 bases). Germline V CDR1 and CDR2: SGHDN, FVKESK. This CDR3 spans 12 amino acids. V gave up 4 bases and J gave up 7 bases, with 11 bases separating them.

This chain uses TRBV6-2 or TRBV6-3 with TRBJ2-3; 9 bases line up with TRBD2. Germline CDR1 and CDR2: MNHEY and SVGEGT. J was trimmed by 1 base and V by 5 bases; bases with no gene match: 4. The CDR3 covers 15 residues. The CDR3: CASSEVAGGTDTQYF. CDR3 DNA sequence: TGTGCCAGCAGTGAAGTAGCGGGAGGCACAGATACGCAGTATTTT.